What follows are 10 T cell receptor beta chains derived from one specimen sequenced in a study of identical twins. Via MiXCR, TCRdb re-called the 5' RACE reads, giving one row per CDR3 protein. The table has 200,000 to 250,000 distinct CDR3 sequences, about 6.7% seen once. This same sample was also part of a study on T cells expressing NK-cell markers.

The source material was CD8+ T cells sorted from blood. These receptor sequences come from a young woman in good health.

V is TRBV11-2 and J is TRBJ2-7, with 7 bases fitting TRBD1. The CDR3 is 16 residues long. The V gene's germline CDR1 is SGHAT and CDR2 FQNNGV. The V gene end was trimmed by 1 base and the J gene end by 5 bases; junction bases not matched to a gene: 11. CDR3 protein: CASSLGGSDRFNEQYF. CDR3 DNA sequence: TGTGCCAGCAGCTTAGGGGGTTCGGACAGGTTCAACGAGCAGTACTTC.

This clonotype was seen a handful of times. V usage is TRBV6-5 and J usage is TRBJ2-1; 7 positions agree with TRBD2. This CDR3 has 16 amino acids. V trimming: 2 bases; J trimming: 0 bases; junction bases outside the gene matches: 4. Germline V gene data show CDR1 as MNHEY and CDR2 as SVGAGI. The CDR3 is CASSYGGGGSYNEQFF. In DNA form, the CDR3 reads TGTGCCAGCAGTTACGGTGGCGGGGGCTCCTACAATGAGCAGTTCTTC.

This clonotype was seen more than once but under ten times. In DNA form, the CDR3 reads TGTGCCAGCAGCCCACCTCCCGCCCCGAACACCGGGGAGCTGTTTTTT. Amino acid sequence: CASSPPPAPNTGELFF. The chain recombines TRBV9 with TRBJ2-2; D gene uncertain. This CDR3 region has 16 residues. Germline CDR1 and CDR2: SGDLS and YYNGEE. The V end lost 4 bases, the J end lost 0 bases, and 13 bases lay between the germline ends.

This clonotype occurred a few times. The gene calls are TRBV12-3 or TRBV12-4 and TRBJ1-2, with a weak D call TRBD1 (5 bases). This CDR3 contains 15 residues. Trimming removed 4 bases at V and 8 bases at J, with 20 bases between. The CDR3 DNA reads TGTGCCAGCAGTTCCAAGGACATCCGCATCGGGGGCTACACCTTC. Its translation: CASSSKDIRIGGYTF.

There are many counts of this clonotype. This chain joins TRBV7-2 and TRBJ2-1; D is ambiguous. The germline CDR1 and CDR2 sequences are SGHTA and FQGNSA. V shed 5 bases and J shed 8 bases, with 10 bases lying between them. The CDR3 contains 12 residues. The CDR3 loop reads CASSPGRDEQFF. The DNA of the CDR3 is TGTGCCAGCAGCCCCGGTCGGGATGAGCAGTTCTTC. Full variable domain (rest looked up from reference TRBV7-2 and TRBJ2-1): GAGVSQSPSNKVTEKGKDVELRCDPISGHTALYWYRQSLGQGLEFLIYFQGNSAPDKSGLPSDRFSAERTGGSVSTLTIQRTQQEDSAVYLCASSPGRDEQFFGPGTRLTVL.

In this sample, this clonotype turned up a few times. The chain employs TRBV5-1 and TRBJ2-3; the D gene is possibly TRBD1 (5 bases). Trimming cost V 2 bases and J 7 bases, with 14 bases left between them. Per the germline V gene, CDR1 is SGHRS and CDR2 is YFSETQ. This CDR3 spans 14 amino acids. CDR3 nucleotides: TGCGCCAGCAGCTTTGGGGCCGCAGCCCATACGCAGTATTTT. Translated: CASSFGAAAHTQYF.

This clonotype was detected a few times. The rearrangement links TRBV2 to TRBJ2-7; D is possibly TRBD2 (5 bases). The CDR3 totals 14 residues. The V and J ends lost 5 bases and 5 bases respectively, with 16 bases between them. From germline, CDR1 is SNHLY and CDR2 FYNNEI. CDR3 protein: CASSMPGNLDEQYF. Here the CDR3 DNA reads TGTGCCAGCAGTATGCCCGGGAACCTAGACGAGCAGTACTTC.

This clonotype turned up a few times. The rearrangement links TRBV18 to TRBJ1-2; possibly TRBD1 for D (5 bases). Germline lookup yields CDR1 KGHSH and CDR2 LQKENI. The CDR3 contains 13 residues. With 6 bases removed from V and 4 bases from J, the gap between germline ends came to 12 bases. CDR3 bases: TGTGCCAGCTCCCCTTTCGACAGCTATGGCTACACCTTC. Its translation is CASSPFDSYGYTF.

This clonotype was recorded a few times. V and J are TRBV20-1 and TRBJ1-1; D uncertain. Trimming removed 5 bases from V and 0 bases from J, with 10 bases in between. The CDR3 is made up of 13 amino acids. The germline V gene encodes CDR1 DFQATT and CDR2 SNEGSKA (reference sequence). The CDR3 region has the DNA TGCAGTGCTCCGAGGGCTGTGAACACTGAAGCTTTCTTT. This codes for CSAPRAVNTEAFF.

This clonotype was seen many times. CDR3 in amino acids: CASSLLAQETQYF. The CDR3 nucleotides read TGTGCCAGCAGCTTACTAGCCCAAGAGACCCAGTACTTC. This chain uses TRBV7-9 with TRBJ2-5; perhaps TRBD2 as D (5 bases). The V and J ends lost 2 bases and 1 base respectively, with 5 bases between them. Per germline, CDR1 SEHNR and CDR2 FQNEAQ (reference sequence). The CDR3 has 13 amino acids.